This TCR beta chain was sequenced in a study of cytomegalovirus exposure and HLA in healthy donors. Primers included in the PCR were 60 Vbeta and 13 Jbeta primers. Sequenced by immunoSEQ multiplex PCR; TCRdb stores in-frame clones only, minus some. Among 120,000 to 150,000 clones listed, around 73% were seen once. Germline lookup yields CDR1 SGHTS and CDR2 YDEGEE. V shed 4 bases and J 5 bases; nucleotides not matched to a gene: 6. The CDR3 contains 17 residues. The TCR was taken from a woman aged 40 to 49 in good health and CMV-seronegative. V gene TRBV5-8 combines with J gene TRBJ2-1; 16 bases are shared with TRBD2. The sequenced material came from PBMCs. CDR3 DNA sequence: TGTGCCAGCAGCCCTGGGACTAGCGGGGGGGGACACAATGAGCAGTTCTTC. Translation: CASSPGTSGGGHNEQFF. The whole variable domain, filled in from reference TRBV5-8 and TRBJ2-1, reads EAGVTQSPTHLIKTRGQQATLRCSPISGHTSVYWYQQALGLGLQFLLWYDEGEERNRGNFPPRFSGRQFPNYSSELNVNALELEDSALYLCASSPGTSGGGHNEQFFGPGTRLTVL.